A single sample is the source of the 20 T cell receptor beta chains below, sequenced in a study of blood T cell repertoires in COVID-19. Produced via immunoSEQ multiplex PCR; TCRdb's table is partial and in-frame only. The sample records over 200,000 clones, about 86% being singletons. The material sequenced was PBMCs or T cells enriched from blood (not recorded which). These receptors originate from a woman between 50 and 59 years old in a cohort exposed to, infected with or recovered from COVID-19 (not recorded which).

The chain combines TRBV3-1 (or the pseudogene TRBV3-2) with TRBJ2-5, with 10 nucleotides matching TRBD1. Germline V lookup: CDR1 LGHDT, CDR2 YNNKEL (reference sequence). Germline trimming cut 5 bases from V and 2 bases from J; bases unmatched to any gene: 5. The CDR3 has 15 residues. The DNA for the CDR3 is TGTGCCAGCAGCTCGACAGGGGGCCGACAAGAGACCCAGTACTTC. This translates into CASSSTGGRQETQYF.

J is TRBJ1-2 and V is TRBV6-5, with a weak D call TRBD1 (6 bases). CDR1 and CDR2 from the germline V gene are MNHEY and SVGAGI. The V and J ends lost 2 bases and 4 bases respectively, with 14 bases between them. CDR3 length: 15 amino acids. Here the CDR3 DNA reads TGTGCCAGCAGTTACATCCCCCGGACAGTCTATGGCTACACCTTC. Protein product: CASSYIPRTVYGYTF.

The genes are TRBV20-1 and TRBJ2-1; 8 bases line up with TRBD2. This CDR3 spans 14 amino acids. Per germline, CDR1 DFQATT and CDR2 SNEGSKA (reference sequence). With V trimmed by 3 bases and J by 3 bases, 4 bases remained unmatched. In DNA form, the CDR3 reads TGCAGTGCTAGTGCACTAGCGGACTACAATGAGCAGTTCTTC. This translates into CSASALADYNEQFF.

J is TRBJ1-2 and V is TRBV27; 7 bases map to TRBD1. V was clipped by 0 bases and J by 8 bases; unmatched bases: 9. CDR3 length: 15 residues. Germline assignment: CDR1 MNHEY and CDR2 SMNVEV (reference sequence). Written as DNA, the CDR3 is TGTGCCAGCAGTTTATCGCCACAGGGGTATAACGGCTACACCTTC. It specifies CASSLSPQGYNGYTF.

V and J are TRBV5-1 and TRBJ2-3, with D maybe TRBD2 (5 bases). Trimming took off 0 bases at V and 5 bases at J, with 10 bases between the two ends. The CDR3 sequence is 14 residues long. CDR1 is SGHRS, CDR2 YFSETQ, per germline. The CDR3 bases are TGCGCCAGCAGCTTGGAACGAGGGAAAGATACGCAGTATTTT. As protein: CASSLERGKDTQYF.

The rearrangement uses TRBV11-1 and TRBJ2-7; unclear D gene. The CDR3 is 11 residues long. Trimming left V 0 bases short and J 7 bases short, with 4 bases between. Germline V CDR1 and CDR2: SGHAT, FQDESV (reference sequence). The CDR3 coding sequence is TGTGCCAGCAGCTTAGCTCGGGAGCAGTACTTC. Translation: CASSLAREQYF.

DNA of the CDR3: TGTGCCAGCTCACCAGGGACAGGGGCCGAAGCGGGCTACACCTTC. This sequence encodes CASSPGTGAEAGYTF. The V gene is TRBV18, the J gene TRBJ1-2; 10 bases fit TRBD1. CDR3 length equals 15 residues. Unmatched junction bases numbered 8, after V lost 2 bases and J lost 8 bases. Germline CDR1 KGHSH, CDR2 LQKENI.

This clone was detected only a few times. The rearrangement links TRBV20-1 to TRBJ2-7; D remains unclear. Germline V CDR1 and CDR2: DFQATT, SNEGSKA (reference sequence). Trimming took off 6 bases at V and 0 bases at J, with 3 bases between the two ends. The CDR3 totals 10 residues. The CDR3 DNA is TGCAGTGCCTACTCCTACGAGCAGTACTTC. The encoded protein is CSAYSYEQYF.

The J gene is TRBJ1-6, the V gene TRBV7-2, with 8 bases lining up with TRBD1. The CDR3 is 13 residues long. Per the germline V gene, CDR1 is SGHTA and CDR2 is FQGNSA. V shed 8 bases and J 9 bases; nucleotides not matched to a gene: 6. CDR3 in amino acids: CASQDRGGSPLHF. CDR3 in DNA: TGTGCCAGCCAAGACAGGGGCGGTTCACCCCTCCACTTT.

This clone was detected only once. The V gene is TRBV7-3, the J gene TRBJ2-3; the D gene is possibly TRBD2 (6 bases). V dropped 4 bases and J dropped 0 bases, with 14 bases sitting between them. The CDR3 loop spans 16 amino acids. Germline V gives CDR1 SGHTA, CDR2 FQGTGA. The CDR3 DNA is TGTGCCAGCAGCTCCCCCCCAGGGACTAGCACAGATACGCAGTATTTT. Its translation is CASSSPPGTSTDTQYF.

The count of this clone is one. The chain is built from TRBV23-1 and TRBJ2-2; 8 bases fit TRBD2. TRBV23-1 is known as an ORF, though its function is uncertain. The CDR3 consists of 17 residues. V dropped 0 bases and J dropped 4; count of bases not matched to a gene: 7. The CDR3: CASSQSLPSGRTGELFF. The CDR3 DNA sequence: TGCGCCAGCAGTCAATCGTTGCCTAGCGGGCGCACCGGGGAGCTGTTTTTT.

V gene TRBV28 combines with J gene TRBJ2-2; no reliable D call. The germline V gene encodes CDR1 MDHEN and CDR2 SYDVKM. The length of the CDR3 is 12 residues. Trimming took 6 bases from V and 6 from J, leaving 8 bases between them. The CDR3 nucleotides are TGTGCCAGCAGCTTAGTAGCCGGGGAGCTGTTTTTT. Translating gives CASSLVAGELFF.

The chain joins TRBV5-1 to TRBJ2-3; 11 bases are shared with TRBD2. Per germline, CDR1 SGHRS and CDR2 YFSETQ. V shed 1 base, J shed 5 bases, and the junction held 3 bases outside the gene matches. The CDR3 loop spans 15 amino acids. The CDR3 DNA reads TGCGCCAGCAGCTTGACTAGCGGGGGTGGAGATACGCAGTATTTT. It specifies CASSLTSGGGDTQYF. Based on the CDR3 plus reference TRBV5-1 and TRBJ2-3, the full variable domain is KAGVTQTPRYLIKTRGQQVTLSCSPISGHRSVSWYQQTPGQGLQFLFEYFSETQRNKGNFPGRFSGRQFSNSRSEMNVSTLELGDSALYLCASSLTSGGGDTQYFGPGTRLTVL.

The chain is built from TRBV6-5 and TRBJ1-2, with D uncertain. Germline CDR1 is MNHEY and CDR2 is SVGAGI. The CDR3 totals 15 residues. V lost 4 bases to trimming and J lost 0 bases, with 12 bases between them. CDR3 nucleotides: TGTGCCAGCAGTTTGCGTCGGACTGCTAACTATGGCTACACCTTC. This codes for CASSLRRTANYGYTF.

This sequence joins TRBV4-3 and TRBJ1-6; D ambiguous. The CDR3 spans 15 residues. The V and J ends lost 1 base and 7 bases respectively, with 11 bases between them. Germline values: CDR1 LGHNA, CDR2 YSLEER. CDR3 DNA: TGCGCCAGCAGCCAAGGTAACAGAGCCAATTCACCCCTCCACTTT. It translates to CASSQGNRANSPLHF.

This clone appeared a single time. The rearrangement links TRBV5-4 to TRBJ2-5, with 7 bases lining up with TRBD1. The length of the CDR3 is 14 residues. The J segment lost 4 bases and the V segment lost 4 bases, leaving 7 bases of the junction unmatched. Germline-derived CDR1 and CDR2 are SGHNT and YYREEE (reference sequence). Here the CDR3 DNA reads TGTGCCAGCAGCCTCAACAGGGGAAGAGAGACCCAGTACTTC. Translated, it gives CASSLNRGRETQYF. Using reference TRBV5-4 and TRBJ2-5 for the parts outside the CDR3, the full variable domain is ETGVTQSPTHLIKTRGQQVTLRCSSQSGHNTVSWYQQALGQGPQFIFQYYREEENGRGNFPPRFSGLQFPNYSSELNVNALELDDSALYLCASSLNRGRETQYFGPGTRLLVL.

This chain links TRBV5-1 with TRBJ2-5, with TRBD1 matching 7 bases. This CDR3 has 14 amino acids. V was pared by 4 bases and J by 2 bases, with 5 bases of the junction left unmatched. CDR1 is SGHRS and CDR2 is YFSETQ in the germline V gene. The CDR3 DNA reads TGCGCCAGCAGCCCGGGACAGCCACAAGAGACCCAGTACTTC. Amino acids: CASSPGQPQETQYF.

This chain connects TRBV9 to TRBJ2-1, with 12 bases matching TRBD2. The CDR3 sequence is 15 residues long. CDR1 and CDR2 from the germline V gene are SGDLS and YYNGEE. The trim removed 3 bases at V and 7 bases at J, leaving 5 bases unmatched. CDR3 in DNA: TGTGCCAGCAGCGGACCTAGCGGGGGGGCAAATGAGCAGTTCTTC. It translates to CASSGPSGGANEQFF.

The chain recombines TRBV6-5 with TRBJ2-7; 7 nucleotides line up with TRBD1. CDR3 length: 12 residues. Germline values: CDR1 MNHEY, CDR2 SVGAGI. The J segment lost 7 bases and the V segment lost 6 bases, leaving 6 bases of the junction unmatched. The CDR3: CASRIGTAEQYF. As DNA, the CDR3 is TGTGCCAGCAGGATCGGGACAGCTGAGCAGTACTTC.

The chain links TRBV3-1 (or the pseudogene TRBV3-2) to TRBJ1-1, with 8 bases that match TRBD1. V gave up 10 bases and J gave up 4 bases; unmatched junction bases: 8. The CDR3 length is 13 residues. From germline, CDR1 is LGHDT and CDR2 YNNKEL (reference sequence). The CDR3 loop is CATAQGALTEAFF. DNA of the CDR3: TGTGCCACGGCCCAGGGGGCGCTCACTGAAGCTTTCTTT.